These T cell receptor beta chains were read from a single sample in a study of cytomegalovirus exposure and HLA in healthy donors. The repertoire was sequenced with immunoSEQ multiplex PCR; TCRdb's copy has only in-frame clones and lacks some. The data show approximately 180,000 clones, 72% seen once. Sequencing used PBMCs. All receptors derive from a human donor in good health. Both conserved end residues are part of each CDR3. Fields, in order: J gene, V gene, clone size, D gene, CDR3 protein, CDR3 DNA. D genes are given only for firm matches. Rows give clone size only sometimes, using once, few, many, or a class for an expanded clone.

TRBJ1-3 | TRBV6-1 | NA | TRBD1 | CASSDQGAPSGNTIYF | TGTGCCAGCAGTGACCAGGGGGCCCCCTCTGGAAACACCATATATTTT
TRBJ2-7 | TRBV27 | few | NA | CASSLTRLPEQYF | TGTGCCAGCAGTTTAACGAGACTGCCAGAGCAGTACTTC
TRBJ1-2 | TRBV14 | few | NA | CASSQNPDGGYTF | TGTGCCAGCAGCCAAAATCCCGACGGGGGCTACACCTTC
TRBJ1-5 | TRBV27 | NA | NA | CASSGGHSNQPQHF | TGTGCCAGCAGTGGGGGCCATAGCAATCAGCCCCAGCATTTT
TRBJ1-4 | TRBV5-1 | NA | TRBD1 | CASSKLGQGDEKLFF | TGCGCCAGCAGCAAACTGGGACAGGGGGACGAAAAACTGTTTTTT
TRBJ2-2 | TRBV11-3 | NA | NA | CASSLVRTGELFF | TGTGCCAGCAGCTTAGTGCGGACCGGGGAGCTGTTTTTT
TRBJ2-7 | TRBV7-9 | NA | NA | CASSPGGGPYEQYF | TGTGCCAGCAGCCCCGGCGGAGGGCCCTACGAGCAGTACTTC
TRBJ2-1 | TRBV30 | NA | NA | CAWSSSGDDNEQFF | TGTGCCTGGAGCTCTTCGGGGGATGACAATGAGCAGTTCTTC
TRBJ1-5 | TRBV2 | NA | NA | CASSEALPRGTNQPQHF | TGTGCCAGCAGTGAAGCGCTTCCTCGGGGAACCAATCAGCCCCAGCATTTT
TRBJ1-4 | TRBV5-1 | NA | TRBD1 | CASSSGTGLVNEKLFF | TGCGCCAGCAGCTCCGGGACAGGTTTGGTGAATGAAAAACTGTTTTTT
TRBJ1-4 | TRBV9 | NA | TRBD1 | CASNPQGANEKLFF | TGTGCCAGCAACCCACAGGGGGCTAATGAAAAACTGTTTTTT
TRBJ2-3 | TRBV19 | NA | TRBD2 | CASSRTSGGTTDTQYF | TGTGCCAGTAGCAGGACTAGCGGGGGAACCACAGATACGCAGTATTTT
TRBJ1-5 | TRBV19 | few | TRBD1 | CASRMGQAGNQPQHF | TGTGCCAGTAGAATGGGACAGGCGGGAAATCAGCCCCAGCATTTT
TRBJ2-5 | TRBV5-1 | few | TRBD1 | CASSPGQGLPETQYF | TGCGCCAGCAGTCCGGGACAGGGCTTACCGGAGACCCAGTACTTC
TRBJ2-5 | TRBV25-1 | NA | TRBD2 | CASSEAGGPREQYF | TGTGCCAGCAGTGAAGCGGGGGGGCCGAGGGAGCAGTACTTC
TRBJ2-7 | TRBV6-1 | once | TRBD1 | CASRPGQGAGEQYF | TGTGCCAGCAGGCCGGGACAGGGGGCTGGCGAGCAGTACTTC
TRBJ1-3 | TRBV5-1 | NA | TRBD1 | CASSLSPSGGQGGNTIYF | TGCGCCAGCAGCTTATCCCCCAGCGGGGGACAGGGTGGAAACACCATATATTTT
TRBJ2-1 | TRBV5-5 | NA | NA | CASSPTRANNEQFF | TGTGCCAGCAGCCCCACCAGGGCAAACAATGAGCAGTTCTTC
TRBJ2-7 | TRBV29-1 | NA | TRBD1 | CSAKTGRNEQYF | TGCAGCGCAAAGACAGGGCGGAACGAGCAGTACTTC
TRBJ1-5 | TRBV5-1 | NA | TRBD1 | CASSPGTGDNQPQHF | TGCGCCAGCAGCCCCGGGACAGGCGACAATCAGCCCCAGCATTTT
TRBJ2-3 | TRBV6-1 | NA | NA | CASSVADTQYF | TGTGCCAGCAGTGTAGCAGATACGCAGTATTTT
TRBJ1-4 | TRBV6-1 | NA | NA | CASSEQGRLGKLFF | TGTGCCAGCAGTGAACAGGGGCGCCTTGGAAAACTGTTTTTT
TRBJ2-2 | TRBV7-7 | NA | NA | CASSPTGTPNTGELFF | TGTGCTAGCAGCCCTACCGGGACTCCGAACACCGGGGAGCTGTTTTTT
TRBJ2-3 | TRBV6-6 | NA | TRBD1 | CASSSVGQGADTQYF | TGTGCCAGCAGTTCGGTCGGACAGGGGGCAGATACGCAGTATTTT
TRBJ1-5 | TRBV7-3 | NA | TRBD1 | CASSSRDRGFGDQPQHF | TGTGCCAGCAGCTCCCGGGACAGGGGTTTTGGCGACCAGCCCCAGCATTTT
TRBJ1-2 | TRBV4-1 | few | NA | CASSQVGGRRLRGYTF | TGCGCCAGCAGCCAAGTCGGGGGGCGACGTCTCAGGGGCTACACCTTC
TRBJ1-1 | TRBV9 | NA | NA | CASSVDGGPEAFF | TGTGCCAGCAGCGTAGACGGGGGTCCTGAAGCTTTCTTT
TRBJ1-2 | TRBV19 | NA | NA | CASSKNGNTKNYGYTF | TGTGCCAGTAGTAAGAACGGGAACACCAAAAACTATGGCTACACCTTC
TRBJ2-3 | TRBV7-9 | NA | NA | CASSLPGATDTQYF | TGTGCCAGCAGCTTACCAGGGGCCACAGATACGCAGTATTTT
TRBJ2-7 | TRBV7-8 | NA | NA | CASSSRVGGEVTYEQYF | TGTGCCAGCAGCTCGCGGGTCGGCGGGGAGGTAACCTACGAGCAGTACTTC
TRBJ1-1 | TRBV5-1 | NA | NA | CASSLGGGNAEAFF | TGCGCCAGCAGCTTGGGGGGAGGTAACGCTGAAGCTTTCTTT
TRBJ2-7 | TRBV15 | NA | TRBD1 | CATSRAQGNYEQYF | TGTGCCACCAGCAGAGCACAGGGGAACTACGAGCAGTACTTC
TRBJ2-3 | TRBV6-4 | NA | TRBD2 | CASSAAGGTDTQYF | TGTGCCAGCAGTGCAGCGGGGGGCACAGATACGCAGTATTTT
TRBJ1-2 | TRBV5-1 | NA | TRBD1 | CASSLDRGARYGYTF | TGCGCCAGCAGCTTGGACAGGGGCGCTCGCTATGGCTACACCTTC
TRBJ1-1 | TRBV6-5 | NA | NA | CASTPRRGLRTFF | TGTGCCAGCACTCCCCGAAGGGGGTTGAGAACTTTCTTT
TRBJ1-1 | TRBV9 | NA | NA | CASSGRVSTPMNTEAFF | TGTGCCAGCAGCGGACGGGTCTCAACCCCCATGAACACTGAAGCTTTCTTT
TRBJ2-7 | TRBV30 | NA | NA | CAWSVRDEQYF | TGTGCCTGGAGTGTCAGGGACGAGCAGTACTTC
TRBJ2-3 | TRBV10-2 | NA | NA | CASSLSRLTDTQYF | TGCGCCAGCAGCCTTAGCAGACTCACAGATACGCAGTATTTT
TRBJ1-1 | TRBV5-1 | NA | NA | CASSGGGRQNTEAFF | TGCGCCAGCAGCGGGGGGGGACGGCAGAACACTGAAGCTTTCTTT
TRBJ2-5 | TRBV11-2 | NA | TRBD2 | CASSLEASGVETQYF | TGTGCCAGCAGCTTAGAGGCTAGCGGGGTAGAGACCCAGTACTTC
TRBJ1-1 | TRBV28 | NA | NA | CATWGGDGTEAFF | TGTGCCACGTGGGGGGGGGATGGAACTGAAGCTTTCTTT
TRBJ1-5 | TRBV11-2 | NA | NA | CASSPQGHQPQHF | TGTGCCAGCAGCCCCCAGGGGCATCAGCCCCAGCATTTT
TRBJ2-1 | TRBV7-2 | NA | TRBD2 | CASSPTSGVNNEQFF | TGTGCCAGCAGTCCTACTAGCGGGGTCAACAATGAGCAGTTCTTC
TRBJ2-3 | TRBV7-9 | NA | NA | CASSLLDQGTDTQYF | TGTGCCAGCAGCTTACTTGACCAGGGCACAGATACGCAGTATTTT
TRBJ1-2 | TRBV10-3 | NA | TRBD1 | CAIRDGQGAYYGYTF | TGTGCCATCAGGGATGGACAGGGGGCGTACTATGGCTACACCTTC
TRBJ2-1 | TRBV6-4 | NA | TRBD1 | CASSSGQGGYNEQFF | TGTGCCAGCAGCTCCGGACAGGGTGGTTACAATGAGCAGTTCTTC
TRBJ1-5 | TRBV29-1 | NA | TRBD1 | CSVKDRGLNQPQHF | TGCAGCGTTAAAGACAGGGGGCTCAATCAGCCCCAGCATTTT
TRBJ1-3 | TRBV27 | few | TRBD1 | CASSWDRGNTIYF | TGTGCCAGCAGTTGGGACAGGGGAAACACCATATATTTT
TRBJ2-2 | TRBV2 | NA | TRBD2 | CATNPGGTGELFF | TGTGCCACCAACCCGGGGGGCACCGGGGAGCTGTTTTTT
TRBJ2-4 | TRBV6-4 | NA | NA | CASSLGGIQYF | TGTGCCAGCAGTCTAGGAGGCATTCAGTACTTC
TRBJ2-2 | TRBV10-3 | few | NA | CAISDVGPDTGELFF | TGTGCCATCAGTGACGTGGGGCCGGACACCGGGGAGCTGTTTTTT
TRBJ2-7 | TRBV5-1 | NA | TRBD1 | CASSEQADRGLDEQYF | TGCGCCAGCAGCGAACAAGCCGACAGGGGGCTCGACGAGCAGTACTTC
TRBJ2-5 | TRBV7-9 | few | NA | CASSLPPGEGAQYF | TGTGCCAGCAGCTTACCTCCGGGGGAGGGGGCCCAGTACTTC
TRBJ1-2 | TRBV7-9 | once | NA | CASSPSGGDYGYTF | TGTGCCAGCAGCCCGTCCGGGGGGGACTATGGCTACACCTTC
TRBJ2-7 | TRBV7-9 | NA | NA | CSSSFGGLSYEQYF | TGTTCCAGCAGCTTCGGGGGGCTAAGCTACGAGCAGTACTTC
TRBJ2-7 | TRBV29-1 | NA | TRBD1 | CSVEKDRGYEQYF | TGCAGCGTTGAAAAGGACAGGGGGTACGAGCAGTACTTC